This T cell receptor (beta chain) was sequenced during a study of T cells in Graves' hyperthyroidism and ophthalmopathy (dated by TCRdb to between 2019 and 2020). Regarding the complete study: Peripheral blood was sampled at the time of initial diagnosis, prior to any treatment. A discovery cohort of approximately 97 patients, roughly 45 with Graves' ophthalmopathy and roughly 59 with stable Graves' hyperthyroidism, was used to find distinguishing TCR V-J signatures. Prospective prediction of ophthalmopathy was tested in an independent validation cohort consisting of 18 to 20 hyperthyroidism patients and 15 or so patients who later progressed to ophthalmopathy. The 85 to 100 discovery patients were randomly split 7:3 into training and test sets. The study also compared thyroid tissue and blood T-cell repertoires from five or six Graves' hyperthyroidism patients. Following sampling, methimazole starting at 30 mg daily was given to hyperthyroidism patients, and high-dose intravenous methylprednisolone was given to ophthalmopathy patients. According to the paper, TCR Vbeta CDR3 sequencing was carried out on 120 to 150 peripheral blood samples, which came from around 43 ophthalmopathy, roughly 75 hyperthyroidism and approximately 17 progressor patients. Beyond this particular receptor, the publication reports: A 13 V-J signature model separated ophthalmopathy from stable hyperthyroidism, with approximately 87% sensitivity and 81.08% specificity in cross-validation and 80%/75% in testing. Sample size was not statistically predetermined, and blinding of investigators to group allocation was not performed. Most expanded thyroid clonotypes (frequency above 0.001) were also found in blood, which suggests that blood repertoires may mirror thyroid immune responses. In validation, progression to ophthalmopathy was predicted by the model with 65% to 71% sensitivity and roughly 76% specificity, a median of approximately 6.5 months before onset.

Amplification of TCR beta CDR3 regions was carried out from RNA transcripts. A first-round RT-PCR of the TCR CDR3 used the HTBI primer set with the Qiagen OneStep RT-PCR kit. Libraries were constructed in a second round of multiplex PCR, after which size selection and purification were performed. Sequencing of the libraries was done on an Illumina HiSeq2000 using paired-end 100 bp reads. From the authors' description of their analysis: SOAPnuke was used to process the raw data, throwing out any read that contained adapters or uncalled bases, had a mean Phred below 15, or lacked an exact constant-primer or identifier match. COPE v1.2.5 was used to merge the high-quality paired reads, and each unique nucleotide sequence was defined as a clonotype. MiTCR v1.1 was used to align clonotypes to the IMGT TRBV, TRBD and TRBJ reference segments. The analysis was restricted to V-J combinations with a frequency above 0.0001, which together covered just over 98% of the repertoires. A TCS score was defined as the ratio of F50 (clonal expansion) to E x V (chaos), with BLOSUM62-based TCRdist applied between CDR3 peptides within each V-J. Welch's t-statistics and random forest reduced 514 V-J features to 13, which were used in a naive Bayes classifier (R e1071). The Morisita-Horn index was used to measure how similar the thyroid and blood repertoires were. Using fastp trimming at Q25 and MiXCR clonotype assembly, TCRdb reanalyzed the public sequencing data and kept in-frame beta chains. Here each entry gathers all rows of one CDR3 protein and keeps the most common genes and DNA. V and J calls and clone size were set by TCRdb, not the authors. The sample records approximately 870,000 distinct CDR3 sequences, 38% of which are singletons. In total, the top ten clones hold 7.5% to 9.5% of the sample.

This clonotype appeared many times. There is no known antigen for this receptor. No much larger clone is present one base from it, and per-base qualities are unavailable. Stable Graves' hyperthyroidism was defined as no progression to ophthalmopathy during 18 months of follow-up. Hyperthyroidism patients were aged 18 to 65 years and newly diagnosed, with disease duration of less than 2 months. Exclusion was applied to patients with uncontrolled infections, other autoimmune diseases, pregnancy or lactation. Diagnoses were established on the basis of clinical symptoms, serum thyroxine and TRAb, thyroid ultrasound, and orbital computed tomography. PBMCs were isolated from around 10 ml of fresh peripheral blood by Ficoll-Paque density gradient centrifugation. Total RNA was extracted using Trizol reagent, and RNA quality was assessed on an Agilent 2100 Bioanalyzer. From the germline V gene, CDR1 is KGHDR and CDR2 is SFDVKD. The V end gives up 3 bases and the J end 6 bases, leaving 6 bases in the junction not matched to a gene. The CDR3 runs 16 amino acids, cysteine and phenylalanine included. Only the CDR3 portion is preserved as DNA: 48 bases, with reading frame beginning at the first base.

The sequence derives from a man between 18 and 29 years old with Graves' hyperthyroidism. The source material was blood. The V and J segments used are TRBV24-1 and TRBJ2-2; TRBD1 fits 10 bases in the junction. The DNA sequence follows: TGTGCCACCAGTGATCAGACAGGGGGCGCGTCCGGGGAGCTGTTTTTT. It translates to CATSDQTGGASGELFF.